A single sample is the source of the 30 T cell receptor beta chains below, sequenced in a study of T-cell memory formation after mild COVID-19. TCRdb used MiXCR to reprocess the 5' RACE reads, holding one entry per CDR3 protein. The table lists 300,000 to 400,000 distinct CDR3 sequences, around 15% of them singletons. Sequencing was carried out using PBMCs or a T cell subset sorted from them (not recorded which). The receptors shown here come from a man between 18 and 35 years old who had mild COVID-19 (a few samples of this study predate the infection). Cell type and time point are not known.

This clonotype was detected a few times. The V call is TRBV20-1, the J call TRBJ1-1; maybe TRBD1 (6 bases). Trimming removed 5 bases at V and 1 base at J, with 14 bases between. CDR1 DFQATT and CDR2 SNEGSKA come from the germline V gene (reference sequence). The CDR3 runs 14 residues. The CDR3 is CSAPQTGENTEAFF. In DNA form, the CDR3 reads TGCAGTGCTCCTCAGACAGGTGAGAACACTGAAGCTTTCTTT.

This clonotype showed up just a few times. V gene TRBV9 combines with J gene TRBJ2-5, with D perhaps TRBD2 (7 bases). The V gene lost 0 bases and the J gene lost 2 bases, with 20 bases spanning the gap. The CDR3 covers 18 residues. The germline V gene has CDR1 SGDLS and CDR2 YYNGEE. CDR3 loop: CASSVGLNGGGLQETQYF. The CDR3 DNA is TGTGCCAGCAGCGTAGGTCTCAATGGCGGGGGCCTTCAAGAGACCCAGTACTTC.

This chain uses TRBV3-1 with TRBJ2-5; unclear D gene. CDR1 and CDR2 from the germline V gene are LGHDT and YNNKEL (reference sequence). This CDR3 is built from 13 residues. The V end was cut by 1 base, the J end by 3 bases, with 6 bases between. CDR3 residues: CASSQGSKETQYF. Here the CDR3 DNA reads TGTGCCAGCAGCCAAGGCTCCAAAGAGACCCAGTACTTC.

The CDR3 DNA sequence: TGTGCCAGCAGCTTAGAGCCGGGGCCTGAGCAGTTCTTC. Amino acid sequence: CASSLEPGPEQFF. The V and J genes are TRBV7-9 and TRBJ2-1, with D perhaps given as TRBD1 or TRBD2 (5 bases each). Germline-derived CDR1 and CDR2 are SEHNR and FQNEAQ (reference sequence). Between the trimmed V and J ends, which lost 1 base and 9 bases, there was a span of 10 bases. The CDR3 contains 13 residues.

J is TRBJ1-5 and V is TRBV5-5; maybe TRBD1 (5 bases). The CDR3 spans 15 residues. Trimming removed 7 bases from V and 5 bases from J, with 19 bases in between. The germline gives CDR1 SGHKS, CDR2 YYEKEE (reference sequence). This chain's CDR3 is CASGPSPGTDQPQHF. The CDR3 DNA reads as TGTGCCAGCGGACCTTCCCCTGGGACGGATCAGCCCCAGCATTTT.

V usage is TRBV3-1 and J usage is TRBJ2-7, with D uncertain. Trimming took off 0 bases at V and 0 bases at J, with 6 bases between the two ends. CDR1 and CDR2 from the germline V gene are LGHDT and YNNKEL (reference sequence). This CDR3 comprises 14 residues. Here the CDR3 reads CASSQEGFSYEQYF. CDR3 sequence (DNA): TGTGCCAGCAGCCAAGAGGGGTTCTCCTACGAGCAGTACTTC.

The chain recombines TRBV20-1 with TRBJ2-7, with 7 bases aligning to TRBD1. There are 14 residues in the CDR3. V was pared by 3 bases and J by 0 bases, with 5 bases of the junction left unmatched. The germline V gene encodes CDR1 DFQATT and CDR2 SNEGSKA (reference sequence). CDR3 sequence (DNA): TGCAGTGCTAGGGGACAGCTTAGCTCCTACGAGCAGTACGTC. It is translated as CSARGQLSSYEQYV.

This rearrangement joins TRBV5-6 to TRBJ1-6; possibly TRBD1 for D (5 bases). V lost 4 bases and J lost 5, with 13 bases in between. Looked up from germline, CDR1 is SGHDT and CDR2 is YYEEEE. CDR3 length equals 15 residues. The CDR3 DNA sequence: TGTGCCAGCAGCCGCCAGCCGGGGGATAATTCACCCCTCCACTTT. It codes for CASSRQPGDNSPLHF.

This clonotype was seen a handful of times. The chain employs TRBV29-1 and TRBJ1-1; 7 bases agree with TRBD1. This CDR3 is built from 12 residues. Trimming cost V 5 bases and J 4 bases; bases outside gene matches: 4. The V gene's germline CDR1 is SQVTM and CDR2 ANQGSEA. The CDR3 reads CSVRAGGTEAFF. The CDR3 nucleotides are TGCAGCGTTCGGGCAGGGGGCACTGAAGCTTTCTTT.

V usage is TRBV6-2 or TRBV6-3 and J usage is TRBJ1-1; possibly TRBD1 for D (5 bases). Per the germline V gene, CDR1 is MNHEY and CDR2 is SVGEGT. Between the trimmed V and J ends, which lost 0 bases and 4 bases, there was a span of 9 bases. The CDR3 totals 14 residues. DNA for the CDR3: TGTGCCAGCAGTTACTCCGGGACCGCCACTGAAGCTTTCTTT. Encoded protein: CASSYSGTATEAFF.

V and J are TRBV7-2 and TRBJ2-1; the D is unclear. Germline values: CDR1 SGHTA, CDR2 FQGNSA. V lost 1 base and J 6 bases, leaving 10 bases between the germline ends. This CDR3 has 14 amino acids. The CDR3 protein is CASSLDSSSNEQFF. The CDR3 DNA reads TGTGCCAGCAGCTTAGACTCTAGTTCCAATGAGCAGTTCTTC. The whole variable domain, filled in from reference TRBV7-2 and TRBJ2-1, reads GAGVSQSPSNKVTEKGKDVELRCDPISGHTALYWYRQSLGQGLEFLIYFQGNSAPDKSGLPSDRFSAERTGGSVSTLTIQRTQQEDSAVYLCASSLDSSSNEQFFGPGTRLTVL.

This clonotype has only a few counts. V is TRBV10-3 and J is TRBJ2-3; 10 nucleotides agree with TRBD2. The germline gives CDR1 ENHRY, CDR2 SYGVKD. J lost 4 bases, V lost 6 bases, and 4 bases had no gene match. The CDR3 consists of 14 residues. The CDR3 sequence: CAISPGTSADTQYF. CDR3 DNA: TGTGCCATCAGCCCCGGGACTAGCGCAGATACGCAGTATTTT.

The CDR3 spells CSARDRQRYNEQFF. CDR3 in DNA: TGCAGTGCTAGGGACCGACAGCGCTACAATGAGCAGTTCTTC. The rearrangement links TRBV20-1 to TRBJ2-1; tentative D call: TRBD1 (5 bases). Between the trimmed V and J ends, which lost 3 bases and 3 bases, there was a span of 12 bases. CDR3 length equals 14 residues. Germline-derived CDR1 and CDR2 are DFQATT and SNEGSKA (reference sequence).

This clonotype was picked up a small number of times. CDR3 coding DNA: TGCGCCAGCAGCCAAGTTCGGATGCGCACAGATACGCAGTATTTT. Protein sequence: CASSQVRMRTDTQYF. J is TRBJ2-3 and V is TRBV4-1; D is uncertain. V gave up 1 base and J gave up 1 base, with 9 bases separating them. Germline V gene data show CDR1 as MGHRA and CDR2 as YSYEKL. The CDR3 has 15 amino acids.

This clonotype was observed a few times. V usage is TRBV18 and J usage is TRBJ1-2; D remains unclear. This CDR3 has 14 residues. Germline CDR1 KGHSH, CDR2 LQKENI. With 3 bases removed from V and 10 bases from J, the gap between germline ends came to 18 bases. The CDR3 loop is CASSPQTSPEVYTF. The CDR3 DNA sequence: TGTGCCAGCTCACCCCAGACAAGCCCCGAAGTCTACACCTTC.

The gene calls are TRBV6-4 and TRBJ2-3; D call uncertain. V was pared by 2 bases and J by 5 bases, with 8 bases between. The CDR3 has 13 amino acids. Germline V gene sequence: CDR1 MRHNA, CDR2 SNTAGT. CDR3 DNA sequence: TGTGCCAGCAGTGACCAGTGGGGAGATACGCAGTATTTT. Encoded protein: CASSDQWGDTQYF.

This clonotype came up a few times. CDR3 region: CASSPGSGGAYNEQFF. The CDR3 DNA reads TGTGCCAGCTCACCTGGTAGCGGGGGGGCCTACAATGAGCAGTTCTTC. This chain uses TRBV18 with TRBJ2-1; the match to TRBD2 covers 11 bases. The V segment lost 3 bases and the J segment 2 bases; nucleotides outside the gene matches: 3. The germline V gene has CDR1 KGHSH and CDR2 LQKENI. The CDR3 has 16 residues.

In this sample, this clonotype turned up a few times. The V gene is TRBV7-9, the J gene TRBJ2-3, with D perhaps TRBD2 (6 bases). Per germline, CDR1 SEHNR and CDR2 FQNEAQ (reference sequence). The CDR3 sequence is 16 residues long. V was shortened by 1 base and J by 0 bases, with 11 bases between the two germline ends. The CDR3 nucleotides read TGTGCCAGCAGCTTAGGAGGAGGGGCTAGCACAGATACGCAGTATTTT. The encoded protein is CASSLGGGASTDTQYF.

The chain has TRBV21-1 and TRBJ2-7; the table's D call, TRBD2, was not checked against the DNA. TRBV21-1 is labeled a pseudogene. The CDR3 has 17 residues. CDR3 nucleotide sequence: TGTGCCAGCAGCCCTTTCGGACGGCCCGCGGGATGGAACGAGCAGTACGTC. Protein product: CASSPFGRPAGWNEQYV.

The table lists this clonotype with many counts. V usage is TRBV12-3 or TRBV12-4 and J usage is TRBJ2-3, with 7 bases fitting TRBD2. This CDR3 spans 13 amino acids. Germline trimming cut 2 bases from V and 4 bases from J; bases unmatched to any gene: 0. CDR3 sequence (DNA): TGTGCCAGCAGTTTACGGGGGGCAGATACGCAGTATTTT. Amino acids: CASSLRGADTQYF.

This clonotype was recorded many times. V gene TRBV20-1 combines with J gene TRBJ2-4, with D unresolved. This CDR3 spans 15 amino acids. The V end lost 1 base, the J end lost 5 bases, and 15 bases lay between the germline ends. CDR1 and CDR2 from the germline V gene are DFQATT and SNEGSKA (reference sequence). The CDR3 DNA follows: TGCAGTGCTAGAGGCCCCGAAGTAGGGCAAAACATTCAGTACTTC. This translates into CSARGPEVGQNIQYF.

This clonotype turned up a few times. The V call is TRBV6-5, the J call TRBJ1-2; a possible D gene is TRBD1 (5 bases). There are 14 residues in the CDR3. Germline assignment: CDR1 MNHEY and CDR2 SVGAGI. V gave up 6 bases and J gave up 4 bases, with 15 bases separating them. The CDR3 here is CASRPRGYRYGYTF. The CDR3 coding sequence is TGTGCCAGCAGGCCTAGGGGTTACCGCTATGGCTACACCTTC.

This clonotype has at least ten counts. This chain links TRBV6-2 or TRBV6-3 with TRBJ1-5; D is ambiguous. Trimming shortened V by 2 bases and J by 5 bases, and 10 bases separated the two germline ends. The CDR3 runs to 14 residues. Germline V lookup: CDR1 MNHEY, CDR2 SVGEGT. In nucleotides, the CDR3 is TGTGCCAGCAGTTACGGAGACCCCCATCAGCCCCAGCATTTT. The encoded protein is CASSYGDPHQPQHF.

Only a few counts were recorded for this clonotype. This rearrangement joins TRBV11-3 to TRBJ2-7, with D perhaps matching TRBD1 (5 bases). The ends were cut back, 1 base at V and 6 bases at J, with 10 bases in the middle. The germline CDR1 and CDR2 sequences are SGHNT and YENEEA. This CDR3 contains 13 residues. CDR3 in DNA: TGTGCCAGCAGCTTAGTGCAAGGGGTCGAGCAGTACTTC. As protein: CASSLVQGVEQYF.

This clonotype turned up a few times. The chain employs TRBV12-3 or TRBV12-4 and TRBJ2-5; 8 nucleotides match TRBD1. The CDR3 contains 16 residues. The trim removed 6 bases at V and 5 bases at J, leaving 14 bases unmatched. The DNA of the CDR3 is TGTGCCAGCAGCCCAAGACAGGGGAGGCTCACCGAGACCCAGTACTTC. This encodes CASSPRQGRLTETQYF.

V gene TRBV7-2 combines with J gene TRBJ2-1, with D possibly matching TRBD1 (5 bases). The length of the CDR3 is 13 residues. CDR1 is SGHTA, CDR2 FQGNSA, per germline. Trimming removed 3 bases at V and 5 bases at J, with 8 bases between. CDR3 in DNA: TGTGCCAGCAGCTTCAACAGGAACAATGAGCAGTTCTTC. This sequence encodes CASSFNRNNEQFF.

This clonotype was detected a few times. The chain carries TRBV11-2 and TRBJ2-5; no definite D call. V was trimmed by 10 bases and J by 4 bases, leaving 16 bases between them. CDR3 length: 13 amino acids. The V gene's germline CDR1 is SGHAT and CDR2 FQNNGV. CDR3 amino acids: CATGPRWSETQYF. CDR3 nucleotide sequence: TGTGCCACCGGGCCCAGGTGGTCAGAGACCCAGTACTTC. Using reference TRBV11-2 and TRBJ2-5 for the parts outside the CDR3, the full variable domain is EAGVAQSPRYKIIEKRQSVAFWCNPISGHATLYWYQQILGQGPKLLIQFQNNGVVDDSQLPKDRFSAERLKGVDSTLKIQPAKLEDSAVYLCATGPRWSETQYFGPGTRLLVL.

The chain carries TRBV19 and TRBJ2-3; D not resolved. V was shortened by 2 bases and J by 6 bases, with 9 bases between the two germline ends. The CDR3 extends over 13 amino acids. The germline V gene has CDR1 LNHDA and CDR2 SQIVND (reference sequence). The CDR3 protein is CASSILVFDTQYF. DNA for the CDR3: TGTGCCAGTAGTATACTAGTCTTCGATACGCAGTATTTT.

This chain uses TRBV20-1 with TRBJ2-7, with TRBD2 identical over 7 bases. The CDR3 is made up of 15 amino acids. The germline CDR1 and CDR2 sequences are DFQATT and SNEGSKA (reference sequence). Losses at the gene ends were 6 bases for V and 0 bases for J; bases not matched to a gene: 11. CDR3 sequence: CSARGGGLSSYEQYV. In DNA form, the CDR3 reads TGCAGTGCCCGGGGCGGGGGTCTTAGCTCCTACGAGCAGTACGTC.

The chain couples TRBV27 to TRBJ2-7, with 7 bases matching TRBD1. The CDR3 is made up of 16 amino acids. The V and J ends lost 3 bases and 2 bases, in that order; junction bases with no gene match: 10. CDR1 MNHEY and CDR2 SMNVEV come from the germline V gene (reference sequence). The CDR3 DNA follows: TGTGCCAGCAGTTTCCTCTTGGGGACAGAGGCCTACGAGCAGTACGTC. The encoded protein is CASSFLLGTEAYEQYV.